These 10 T cell receptor beta chains came from one sample sequenced in a study of shared clonotypes between healthy human individuals. Clones were sequenced by immunoSEQ multiplex PCR, and TCRdb holds only the in-frame ones, with some missing. In the table there are roughly 2,300,000 clones, under 95% of which are singletons. The sample comprised naive CD4+ T cells from PBMCs. The subset: CD45RA+ positively selected. These receptors were taken from a man aged 18 to 30 in good health. Some clones in this sample may be carry-over from other donors' samples.

This chain uses TRBV6-5 with TRBJ1-1, with D possibly being TRBD1 (6 bases). This CDR3 region has 15 residues. The ends were cut back, 6 bases at V and 1 base at J, with 15 bases in the middle. In germline, CDR1 is MNHEY, CDR2 SVGAGI. In DNA, the CDR3 is TGTGCCAGCAGGCCAGCAGGGGAGGGGAACACTGAAGCTTTCTTT. Protein product: CASRPAGEGNTEAFF.

The chain employs TRBV6-6 and TRBJ1-2, with a possible D match to TRBD1 (6 bases). Germline V CDR1 and CDR2: MNHNY, SVGAGI (reference sequence). With 5 bases removed from V and 3 bases from J, the gap between germline ends came to 16 bases. The CDR3 has 15 residues. The CDR3 loop reads CASSPGGASYYGYTF. The CDR3 DNA reads TGTGCCAGCAGTCCGGGGGGGGCAAGCTACTATGGCTACACCTTC.

J is TRBJ2-5 and V is TRBV5-4; D not certain. The CDR3 covers 16 residues. Germline V CDR1 and CDR2: SGHNT, YYREEE (reference sequence). V dropped 5 bases and J dropped 1 base, with 18 bases sitting between them. The CDR3, as DNA: TGTGCCAGCAGTGGAATGTTGGGCGGAGCCCAAGAGACCCAGTACTTC. This sequence encodes CASSGMLGGAQETQYF.

This chain connects TRBV5-4 to TRBJ1-1, with D hard to call. Germline V CDR1 and CDR2: SGHNT, YYREEE (reference sequence). V was clipped by 6 bases and J by 5 bases, with 23 bases between them. This CDR3 has 16 residues. The CDR3 sequence: CASTPGAGFLRTEAFF. The CDR3, as DNA: TGTGCCAGCACCCCCGGTGCGGGGTTCCTTAGGACTGAAGCTTTCTTT.

The chain is built from TRBV7-3 and TRBJ2-3; 11 positions agree with TRBD2. CDR3 length: 15 amino acids. Germline V gene sequence: CDR1 SGHTA, CDR2 FQGTGA. Losses at the gene ends were 0 bases for V and 6 bases for J; bases not matched to a gene: 2. The CDR3 loop is CASSLTSGRADTQYF. DNA of the CDR3: TGTGCCAGCAGCTTAACTAGCGGGAGGGCCGATACGCAGTATTTT.

J is TRBJ2-2 and V is TRBV9; tentatively, D is TRBD2 (6 bases). The germline CDR1 and CDR2 sequences are SGDLS and YYNGEE. The CDR3 totals 15 residues. V dropped 0 bases and J dropped 4 bases, with 10 bases sitting between them. This CDR3 reads CASSVEGTLTGELFF. CDR3 nucleotide sequence: TGTGCCAGCAGCGTAGAGGGGACTCTCACCGGGGAGCTGTTTTTT.

This sequence joins TRBV28 and TRBJ2-7, with 14 positions matching TRBD2. The germline V gene has CDR1 MDHEN and CDR2 SYDVKM. This CDR3 contains 19 residues. After removal of 3 bases from V and 3 bases from J, the junction contained 13 bases not matched to a gene. CDR3 coding DNA: TGTGCCAGCAGTTTCCCCTCGACTAGCGGGAGGGCGTCGTTCTACGAGCAGTACTTC. Translating it yields CASSFPSTSGRASFYEQYF.

The chain couples TRBV7-8 to TRBJ2-7; D is perhaps TRBD2 (6 bases). The CDR3 runs to 14 residues. V lost 1 base and J lost 2, with 9 bases in between. CDR1 is SGHVS and CDR2 is FQNEAQ in the germline V gene. CDR3 region: CASSLDGSTYEQYF. The CDR3 region has the DNA TGTGCCAGCAGCTTAGACGGGAGTACCTACGAGCAGTACTTC.

The chain links TRBV5-1 to TRBJ2-5, with 8 positions matching TRBD1. Trimming cost V 4 bases and J 2 bases; bases outside gene matches: 7. The length of the CDR3 is 15 residues. CDR1 is SGHRS and CDR2 is YFSETQ in the germline V gene. CDR3 in amino acids: CASSPRQGRQETQYF. The DNA of the CDR3 is TGCGCCAGCAGCCCGCGACAGGGGCGTCAAGAGACCCAGTACTTC.

The V gene is TRBV10-2, the J gene TRBJ2-5; 7 nucleotides match TRBD1. The CDR3 length is 14 residues. Germline values: CDR1 WSHSY, CDR2 SAAADI. V lost 7 bases, J lost 5 bases, and 10 bases stayed unmatched. The CDR3 region is CASTAKGGEETQYF. The CDR3 DNA reads TGCGCCAGCACTGCGAAAGGGGGCGAGGAGACCCAGTACTTC.